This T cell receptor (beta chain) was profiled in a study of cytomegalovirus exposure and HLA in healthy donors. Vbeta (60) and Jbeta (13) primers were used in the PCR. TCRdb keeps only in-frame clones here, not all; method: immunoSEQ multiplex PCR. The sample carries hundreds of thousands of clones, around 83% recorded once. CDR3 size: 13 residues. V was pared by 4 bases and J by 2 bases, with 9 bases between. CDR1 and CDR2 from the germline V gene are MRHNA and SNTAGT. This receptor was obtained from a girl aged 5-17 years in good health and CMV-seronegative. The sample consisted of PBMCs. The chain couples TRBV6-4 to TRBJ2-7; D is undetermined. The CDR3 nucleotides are TGTGCCAGCAGTGGGGCACAAGCCTACGAGCAGTACTTC. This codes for CASSGAQAYEQYF.